Listed below are T cell receptor beta chains from one sample, sequenced in a study of cytomegalovirus exposure and HLA in healthy donors. The repertoire was sequenced with immunoSEQ multiplex PCR; TCRdb's copy has only in-frame clones and lacks some. The sample has approximately 140,000 clones; approximately 79% are singletons. The sequencing input was PBMCs. These receptors originate from a woman aged 40 to 50 in good health and CMV-seropositive. CDR3s include the opening cysteine and the closing phenylalanine or tryptophan. The D gene is left open where the match is weak. Only some rows state a clone size, as once, few, many or a class for expanded clones.

>NA|TRBD1|TRBV2|TRBJ1-2
TGTGCCAGCAGGGGACAGGGCCTCTATGGCTACACCTTC
CASRGQGLYGYTF
>NA|TRBD2|TRBV9|TRBJ2-5
TGTGCCAGCAGCGTAGCTCTTTCTAGCGGGGGGCTTCAAGAGACCCAGTACTTC
CASSVALSSGGLQETQYF
>NA|NA|TRBV2|TRBJ1-4
TGTGCCAGCAGTGAAGGGACAGATGAAAAACTGTTTTTT
CASSEGTDEKLFF
>NA|NA|TRBV14|TRBJ2-2
TGTGCCAGCAGCCAGTTTTCGGGGAACACCGGGGAGCTGTTTTTT
CASSQFSGNTGELFF
>few|NA|TRBV7-3|TRBJ2-1
TGTGCCAGCAGCTTAACGGGGGCGACCTACAATGAGCAGTTCTTC
CASSLTGATYNEQFF
>NA|NA|TRBV6-1|TRBJ1-2
TGTGCCAGCAGTGAACAGGGTAATGGCTACACCTTC
CASSEQGNGYTF
>NA|NA|TRBV27|TRBJ2-3
TGTGCCAGCAGTTTAGATTGGCAGTTGAACACAGATACGCAGTATTTT
CASSLDWQLNTDTQYF
>once|NA|TRBV19|TRBJ2-6
TGTGCCAGTATTCCAGGGGCCTCTGGGGCCAACGTCCTGACTTTC
CASIPGASGANVLTF
>NA|NA|TRBV5-1|TRBJ1-1
TGCGCCAGCGGAACAGCGGTAGGGACTGAAGCTTTCTTT
CASGTAVGTEAFF
>NA|NA|TRBV2|TRBJ1-2
TGTGCCAGCAGTGAAGCGCTAGGCAACTATGGCTACACCTTC
CASSEALGNYGYTF
>few|NA|TRBV28|TRBJ2-7
TGTGCCAGCAGTTTGGTCTTCGGGTCCTACGAGCAGTACTTC
CASSLVFGSYEQYF
>NA|NA|TRBV11-2|TRBJ1-1
TGTGCCAGCAGCTTAGAAGGGGGGAACACTGAAGCTTTCTTT
CASSLEGGNTEAFF
>NA|TRBD1|TRBV2|TRBJ1-2
TGTGCCAGCAAGGTCGGACAGGGGGACTATGGCTACACCTTC
CASKVGQGDYGYTF
>few|NA|TRBV13|TRBJ1-3
TGTGCCAGCAGCTTTAGGGGCTCTGGAAACACCATATATTTT
CASSFRGSGNTIYF
>NA|TRBD1|TRBV11-2|TRBJ1-6
TGTGCCAGCAGCCGGGACAGGGACGGTTCACCCCTCCACTTT
CASSRDRDGSPLHF
>NA|TRBD1|TRBV11-2|TRBJ2-2
TGTGCCAGCGGCACAGGGGCGACCGGGGAGCTGTTTTTT
CASGTGATGELFF
>NA|TRBD1|TRBV5-4|TRBJ2-2
TGTGCCAGCAGCTGGACAGGGGCGGGTACCGGGGAGCTGTTTTTT
CASSWTGAGTGELFF
>NA|NA|TRBV7-9|TRBJ1-1
TGTGCCAGCAGCGCAGGGTTAACTGAAGCTTTCTTT
CASSAGLTEAFF
>NA|NA|TRBV5-4|TRBJ2-3
TGTGCCAGCAGCTTGGCGGGGATGGGCACAGATACGCAGTATTTT
CASSLAGMGTDTQYF
>NA|NA|TRBV2|TRBJ2-2
TGTGCCAGCAGTGCAGGGGGGAGGTTAGCCGGGGAGCTGTTTTTT
CASSAGGRLAGELFF
>NA|NA|TRBV2|TRBJ1-4
TGTGCCAGCGGAGCAGGGGAGAACGAAAAACTGTTTTTT
CASGAGENEKLFF
>NA|TRBD1|TRBV7-3|TRBJ1-2
TGTGCCAGCAGCCCGACAGGGGACAACTATGGCTACACCTTC
CASSPTGDNYGYTF
>few|NA|TRBV9|TRBJ2-7
TGTGCCAGCAGCGTAGGCCAGGCGACCTACGAGCAGTACTTC
CASSVGQATYEQYF
>NA|TRBD1|TRBV7-9|TRBJ1-2
TGTGCCGGCAGCTTAGGACAGGGCTATGGCTACACCTTC
CAGSLGQGYGYTF
>NA|TRBD2|TRBV6-1|TRBJ2-5
TGTGCCAGCAGTGGCTCCGGGACTAGCGGCGGGACCCAGTACTTC
CASSGSGTSGGTQYF
>once|TRBD1|TRBV28|TRBJ2-2
TGTGCCAGCAGTTCTGGACAGGACCACACCGGGGAGCTGTTTTTT
CASSSGQDHTGELFF
>few|TRBD1|TRBV5-1|TRBJ2-7
TGCGCCTCATCCCGGGACAGTTCCTTTCCGGGCGAGCAGTACTTC
CASSRDSSFPGEQYF
>NA|NA|TRBV9|TRBJ2-7
TGTGCCAGCTCGAGGAATATTGGCTCCTACGAGCAGTACTTC
CASSRNIGSYEQYF
>NA|NA|TRBV7-9|TRBJ1-5
TGTGCCAGCAGCTTAGCAGGGGGCAATCAGCCCCAGCATTTT
CASSLAGGNQPQHF
>NA|TRBD2|TRBV2|TRBJ2-3
TGTGCCAGCAGACTTCTTGGAGGACTAGCGGCAGATACGCAGTATTTT
CASRLLGGLAADTQYF